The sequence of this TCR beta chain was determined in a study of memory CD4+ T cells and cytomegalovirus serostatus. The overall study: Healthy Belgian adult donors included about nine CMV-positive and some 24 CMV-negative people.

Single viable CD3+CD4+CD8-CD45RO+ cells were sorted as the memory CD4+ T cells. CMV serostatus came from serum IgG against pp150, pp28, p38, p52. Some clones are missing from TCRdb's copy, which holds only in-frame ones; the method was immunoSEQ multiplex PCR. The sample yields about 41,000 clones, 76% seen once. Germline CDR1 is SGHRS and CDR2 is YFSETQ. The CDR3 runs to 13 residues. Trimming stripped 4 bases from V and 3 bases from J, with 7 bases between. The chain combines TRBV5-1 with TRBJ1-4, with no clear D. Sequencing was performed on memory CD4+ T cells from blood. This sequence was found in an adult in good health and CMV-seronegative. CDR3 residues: CASSPSPNEKLFF. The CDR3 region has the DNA TGCGCCAGCAGCCCCTCACCTAATGAAAAACTGTTTTTT.